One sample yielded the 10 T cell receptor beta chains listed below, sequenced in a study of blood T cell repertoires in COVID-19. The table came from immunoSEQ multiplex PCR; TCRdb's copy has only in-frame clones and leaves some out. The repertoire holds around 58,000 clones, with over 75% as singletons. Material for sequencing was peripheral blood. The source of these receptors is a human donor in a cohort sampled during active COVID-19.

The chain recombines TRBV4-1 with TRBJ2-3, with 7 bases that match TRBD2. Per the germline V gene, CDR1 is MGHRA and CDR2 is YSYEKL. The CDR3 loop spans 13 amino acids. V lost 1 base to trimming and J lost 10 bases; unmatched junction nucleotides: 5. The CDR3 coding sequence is TGCGCCAGCAGCCAAGGGGGGACTAAGGCGCAGTATTTT. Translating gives CASSQGGTKAQYF.

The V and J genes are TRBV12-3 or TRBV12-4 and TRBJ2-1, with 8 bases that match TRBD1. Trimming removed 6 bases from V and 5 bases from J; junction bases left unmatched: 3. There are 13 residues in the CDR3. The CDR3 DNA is TGTGCCAGCAGGGACAGGGCGCACAATGAGCAGTTCTTC. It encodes CASRDRAHNEQFF.

In DNA form, the CDR3 reads TGTGCCAGTAGTATAGACCCAGGGACAGGCGGGGCTTTCTTT. Translated: CASSIDPGTGGAFF. This chain uses TRBV19 with TRBJ1-1; TRBD1 matches 8 bases. The CDR3 runs 14 residues. CDR1 is LNHDA, CDR2 SQIVND, per germline (reference sequence). Unmatched junction bases numbered 8, after V lost 0 bases and J lost 11 bases.

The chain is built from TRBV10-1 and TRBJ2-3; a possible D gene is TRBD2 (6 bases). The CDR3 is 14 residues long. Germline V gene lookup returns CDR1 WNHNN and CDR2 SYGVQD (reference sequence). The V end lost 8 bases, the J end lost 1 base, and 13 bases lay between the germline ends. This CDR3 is CASGRRGRTDTQYF. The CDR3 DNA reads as TGCGCCAGCGGCAGGCGGGGTCGCACAGATACGCAGTATTTT.

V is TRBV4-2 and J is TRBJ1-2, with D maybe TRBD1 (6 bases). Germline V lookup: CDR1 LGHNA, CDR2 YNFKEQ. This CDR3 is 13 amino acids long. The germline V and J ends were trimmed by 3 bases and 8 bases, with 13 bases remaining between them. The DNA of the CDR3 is TGTGCCAGCAGCCAGGAACAGGGTCGGGGCTACACCTTC. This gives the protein CASSQEQGRGYTF.

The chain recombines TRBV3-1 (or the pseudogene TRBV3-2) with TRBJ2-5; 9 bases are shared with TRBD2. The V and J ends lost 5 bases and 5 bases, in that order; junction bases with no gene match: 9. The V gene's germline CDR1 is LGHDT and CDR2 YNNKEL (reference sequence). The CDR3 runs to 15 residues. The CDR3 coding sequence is TGTGCCAGCAGCTCATCAAGCGGGGGGTGGGAGACCCAGTACTTC. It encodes CASSSSSGGWETQYF.

The CDR3 sequence: CASQGAAGFYNSPLHF. DNA of the CDR3: TGTGCCAGTCAGGGGGCCGCTGGATTCTATAATTCACCCCTCCACTTT. The chain joins TRBV19 to TRBJ1-6, with TRBD1 identical over 8 bases. The CDR3 is 16 amino acids. Trimming at V came to 8 bases and at J to 3 bases, leaving 9 bases not matched to a gene. Germline V gene data show CDR1 as LNHDA and CDR2 as SQIVND (reference sequence).

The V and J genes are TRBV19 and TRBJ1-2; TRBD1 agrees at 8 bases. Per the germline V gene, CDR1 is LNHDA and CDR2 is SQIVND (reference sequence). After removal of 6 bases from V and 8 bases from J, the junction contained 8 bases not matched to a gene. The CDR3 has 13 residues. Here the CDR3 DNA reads TGTGCCAGTAGGAGCAGGGGGCTTACAGGCTACACCTTC. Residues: CASRSRGLTGYTF.

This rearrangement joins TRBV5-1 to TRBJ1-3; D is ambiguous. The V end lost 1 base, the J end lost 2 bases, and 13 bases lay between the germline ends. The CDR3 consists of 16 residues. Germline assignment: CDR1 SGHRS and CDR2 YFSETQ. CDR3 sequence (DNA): TGCGCCAGCAGCTTGAGCGCTAGTTTGGCTGGAAACACCATATATTTT. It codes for CASSLSASLAGNTIYF. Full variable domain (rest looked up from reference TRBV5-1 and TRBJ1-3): KAGVTQTPRYLIKTRGQQVTLSCSPISGHRSVSWYQQTPGQGLQFLFEYFSETQRNKGNFPGRFSGRQFSNSRSEMNVSTLELGDSALYLCASSLSASLAGNTIYFGEGSWLTVV.

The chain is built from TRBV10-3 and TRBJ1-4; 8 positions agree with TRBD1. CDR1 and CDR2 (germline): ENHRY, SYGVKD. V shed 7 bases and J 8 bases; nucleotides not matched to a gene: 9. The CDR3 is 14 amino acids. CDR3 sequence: CAITNDRGREKLFF. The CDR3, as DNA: TGTGCCATCACAAACGACAGGGGAAGAGAAAAACTGTTTTTT.